This T cell receptor (beta chain) was recovered during a study of T cell repertoires in cytomegalovirus infection. About this clonotype: What it binds is not known.

The study, taken as a whole, reports: There were carriers of CMV plus the relevant HLA, and cumulative public TCR beta family frequency identified them.

TCRdb called the reads again in MiXCR, with one record for every CDR3 protein. Here the sample spans about 360,000 distinct CDR3 sequences, around a third being singletons. CDR3 size: 13 residues. V lost 3 bases to trimming and J lost 4 bases; unmatched junction nucleotides: 2. CDR1 ENHRY and CDR2 SYGVKD come from the germline V gene. The rearrangement uses TRBV10-3 and TRBJ2-7; 8 nucleotides line up with TRBD1. The TCR was taken from a human donor in good health (CMV status not recorded). Some clones in this sample may be carry-over from other donors' samples. The sequenced sample was cultured PBMCs, obtained from culture after CMV antigen stimulation. CDR3 region: CAISDRDRYEQYF. The CDR3 bases are TGTGCCATCAGTGATAGGGACAGGTACGAGCAGTACTTC.